This passage covers 13 T cell receptor beta chains from one sample sequenced in a study of blood T cell repertoires in COVID-19. Some clones are missing from TCRdb's copy, which holds only in-frame ones; the method was immunoSEQ multiplex PCR. Of some 530,000 clones in the sample, approximately 83% were seen once. What was sequenced was peripheral blood. The receptor source for this set is a human donor in a cohort sampled during active COVID-19.

The chain has TRBV21-1 and TRBJ2-3; the D call TRBD1 from the table was never checked on the DNA. TRBV21-1 is reported as a pseudogene. The CDR3 length is 17 residues. CDR3 sequence: CASSKDTPDRGRDTQYF. CDR3 in DNA: TGTGCCAGCAGCAAAGACACGCCTGACAGGGGGCGGGATACGCAGTATTTT.

This chain links TRBV27 with TRBJ2-1; 9 bases fit TRBD2. The junction had 9 bases not matched to a gene; V was cut back by 4 bases and J by 2 bases. The CDR3 is 17 amino acids. CDR1 is MNHEY, CDR2 SMNVEV, per germline (reference sequence). CDR3 in DNA: TGTGCCAGCAGTTCTCCTATAGCGGGAGACCCCTACAATGAGCAGTTCTTC. This gives the protein CASSSPIAGDPYNEQFF.

The gene calls are TRBV7-3 and TRBJ2-6, with 9 bases fitting TRBD2. Germline CDR1 is SGHTA and CDR2 is FQGTGA. The CDR3 is 19 amino acids. V lost 5 bases, J lost 0 bases, and 11 bases stayed unmatched. The CDR3 reads CASSLKGLAGSSGANVLTF. The CDR3 DNA reads as TGTGCCAGCAGCCTAAAGGGGCTAGCGGGATCCTCTGGGGCCAACGTCCTGACTTTC.

V and J are TRBV6-5 and TRBJ1-2; 7 nucleotides line up with TRBD1. The CDR3 loop spans 15 amino acids. The V segment lost 7 bases and the J segment 7 bases; nucleotides outside the gene matches: 15. CDR1 is MNHEY, CDR2 SVGAGI, per germline. CDR3 nucleotide sequence: TGTGCCAGCACCCGACAGGGATTTTCAGAATCTGGCTACACCTTC. It yields the protein CASTRQGFSESGYTF.

The rearrangement joins TRBV14 to TRBJ1-3; no firm D call. The CDR3 length is 15 residues. Germline V gene lookup returns CDR1 SGHDN and CDR2 FVKESK. Trimming took 1 base from V and 0 from J, leaving 7 bases between them. CDR3 coding DNA: TGTGCCAGCAGCCAAGTGGAGAGCTCTGGAAACACCATATATTTT. Translated: CASSQVESSGNTIYF.

This chain joins TRBV10-1 and TRBJ1-6; D not resolved. This CDR3 spans 15 amino acids. The germline V and J ends were trimmed by 10 bases and 0 bases, with 13 bases remaining between them. Germline CDR1 and CDR2: WNHNN and SYGVQD (reference sequence). The CDR3 region is CATWAESSYNSPLHF. Here the CDR3 DNA reads TGCGCCACCTGGGCAGAAAGCTCCTATAATTCACCCCTCCACTTT.

CDR3 loop: CASSLSRGQGSSNEQFF. The CDR3 nucleotides read TGTGCCAGCTCGCTATCAAGGGGACAGGGGTCTAGCAATGAGCAGTTCTTC. The chain recombines TRBV18 with TRBJ2-1, with 10 bases aligning to TRBD1. CDR1 and CDR2 (germline): KGHSH, LQKENI. The V segment lost 6 bases and the J segment 6 bases; nucleotides outside the gene matches: 14. The CDR3 contains 17 residues.

V usage is TRBV5-1 and J usage is TRBJ2-1, with 9 bases that match TRBD2. The CDR3 runs to 14 residues. V dropped 7 bases and J dropped 6; count of bases not matched to a gene: 8. CDR1 and CDR2 (germline): SGHRS, YFSETQ. CDR3 region: CASGVSGRINEQFF. The CDR3 bases are TGCGCCAGCGGGGTCAGCGGGAGGATCAATGAGCAGTTCTTC.

CDR3 in amino acids: CASSTRGKPQHF. CDR3 nucleotides: TGTGCCAGCAGCACCAGGGGGAAGCCCCAGCATTTT. The chain combines TRBV21-1 with TRBJ1-5; TRBD1, the table's D call, lacks a check against the DNA. TRBV21-1 is noted as a pseudogene. The CDR3 has 12 residues.

V is TRBV7-2 and J is TRBJ1-3, with 9 bases lining up with TRBD1. Losses at the gene ends were 0 bases for V and 4 bases for J; bases not matched to a gene: 4. Germline values: CDR1 SGHTA, CDR2 FQGNSA. The CDR3 loop spans 16 amino acids. In DNA, the CDR3 is TGTGCCAGCAGCTTAGCGGGGACAGGGCCCGGAAACACCATATATTTT. It codes for CASSLAGTGPGNTIYF.

The rearrangement uses TRBV19 and TRBJ2-7; 7 bases are shared with TRBD2. The J segment lost 2 bases and the V segment lost 4 bases, leaving 8 bases of the junction unmatched. Germline CDR1 and CDR2: LNHDA and SQIVND (reference sequence). The CDR3 is 15 amino acids. Here the CDR3 reads CASSRLAGTAYEQYF. CDR3 sequence (DNA): TGTGCCAGTAGTAGACTAGCCGGGACCGCCTACGAGCAGTACTTC. The variable domain in full, with the rest retrieved from reference TRBV19 and TRBJ2-7, is DGGITQSPKYLFRKEGQNVTLSCEQNLNHDAMYWYRQDPGQGLRLIYYSQIVNDFQKGDIAEGYSVSREKKESFPLTVTSAQKNPTAFYLCASSRLAGTAYEQYFGPGTRLTVT.

The rearrangement links TRBV5-1 to TRBJ1-2; 8 bases align to TRBD1. Looked up from germline, CDR1 is SGHRS and CDR2 is YFSETQ. This CDR3 has 13 amino acids. With 4 bases clipped from V and 5 bases from J, the junction kept 4 bases outside the gene matches. The CDR3 bases are TGCGCCAGCAGCCCACAGGGGGGGTATGGCTACACCTTC. Translation: CASSPQGGYGYTF.

The rearrangement joins TRBV5-4 to TRBJ2-1; the match to TRBD2 covers 13 bases. This CDR3 has 14 amino acids. The germline V gene encodes CDR1 SGHNT and CDR2 YYREEE (reference sequence). Trimming cost V 9 bases and J 5 bases; bases outside gene matches: 5. CDR3 amino acids: CATQLAGGHNEQFF. In DNA form, the CDR3 reads TGTGCCACCCAACTAGCGGGAGGGCACAATGAGCAGTTCTTC.